This TCR beta chain was documented in a study of cytomegalovirus exposure and HLA in healthy donors. Primers: 60 Vbeta forward and 13 Jbeta reverse. Produced via immunoSEQ multiplex PCR; TCRdb's table is partial and in-frame only. The data contain 150,000 to 200,000 clones, about 88% of them singletons. Sequences were obtained from PBMCs. The origin of this receptor is a young woman in good health and CMV-seronegative.

CDR3 DNA sequence: TGTGCCAGCAGCCGAAGTTCGGCTAGCGGCCTTTACGAGCAGTACTTC. It translates to CASSRSSASGLYEQYF. This chain joins TRBV5-8 and TRBJ2-7, with 7 bases lining up with TRBD2. Trimming at V came to 4 bases and at J to 4 bases, leaving 14 bases not matched to a gene. Germline-derived CDR1 and CDR2 are SGHTS and YDEGEE. This CDR3 region has 16 residues.